This TCR beta chain was sequenced for a study of T cells after yellow fever vaccination. The study, taken as a whole, reports: Highly abundant clonotypes carried over from the bulk population could end up in FACS-sorted repertoires as contaminants.

A note on this clonotype: Antigen specificity is unknown.

TCRdb processed the 5' RACE reads anew with MiXCR; each CDR3 protein has one entry. The sample has hundreds of thousands of distinct CDR3 sequences; 13% are singletons. Deletions cut 2 bases from V and 2 bases from J, with 17 bases between. This CDR3 is built from 17 residues. Germline V gene lookup returns CDR1 LNHDA and CDR2 SQIVND (reference sequence). This chain connects TRBV19 to TRBJ2-3; no clear D gene. Sequencing was performed on PBMCs, taken on the day of the yellow fever booster vaccination. The sequence was collected from a man between 25 and 39 years old who received the YFV17D yellow fever vaccine. CDR3 coding DNA: TGTGCCAGTAGTATATTAGGGCCAGAGTTTGCCACAGATACGCAGTATTTT. This sequence encodes CASSILGPEFATDTQYF.